This passage covers 21 T cell receptor beta chains from one sample sequenced in a study of T cell repertoires and HLA-DP antigens. These receptors lack a known antigen. Data came from immunoSEQ multiplex PCR; TCRdb stores just in-frame clones and leaves some out. The sample records around 100,000 clones, almost 95% being singletons. The sequenced sample was CD4+ T cells from PBMCs. The receptors shown here come from a woman in her late teens or twenties in good health and CMV-seronegative.

V usage is TRBV5-8 and J usage is TRBJ1-5; a weak D match, TRBD1 (5 bases). V lost 4 bases to trimming and J lost 1 base, with 9 bases between them. This CDR3 has 14 residues. Germline CDR1 is SGHTS and CDR2 is YDEGEE. CDR3 sequence reads: CASSGGWSNQPQHF. The CDR3 nucleotides are TGTGCCAGCAGCGGGGGGTGGAGCAATCAGCCCCAGCATTTT.

The chain couples TRBV10-1 to TRBJ2-3; D is possibly TRBD2 (6 bases). Per the germline V gene, CDR1 is WNHNN and CDR2 is SYGVQD (reference sequence). V was clipped by 0 bases and J by 1 base, with 11 bases between them. The CDR3 is made up of 16 amino acids. CDR3 loop: CASSESWEVGTDTQYF. CDR3 nucleotide sequence: TGCGCCAGCAGTGAGTCTTGGGAGGTGGGCACAGATACGCAGTATTTT.

The chain uses TRBV2 and TRBJ1-6; TRBD1 matches 7 bases. The CDR3 is made up of 16 amino acids. The germline V gene has CDR1 SNHLY and CDR2 FYNNEI. V was clipped by 6 bases and J by 7 bases; unmatched bases: 12. The chain's CDR3 is CASSSYRQGDNSPLHF. The CDR3 nucleotides read TGTGCCAGCAGCTCCTACCGACAGGGTGACAATTCACCCCTCCACTTT.

V gene TRBV4-1 combines with J gene TRBJ2-3; D may be TRBD1 (6 bases). This CDR3 region has 17 residues. The ends were cut back, 2 bases at V and 4 bases at J, with 19 bases in the middle. The germline gives CDR1 MGHRA, CDR2 YSYEKL. The CDR3 DNA sequence: TGCGCCAGCAGCCAAAAGAGGACAGTCCTTGCGGCAGATACGCAGTATTTT. Translation gives CASSQKRTVLAADTQYF.

V usage is TRBV11-3 and J usage is TRBJ2-2, with 7 bases aligning to TRBD2. CDR1 SGHNT and CDR2 YENEEA come from the germline V gene. This CDR3 region has 16 residues. After removal of 3 bases from V and 2 bases from J, the junction contained 6 bases not matched to a gene. This CDR3 is CASSLGGALNTGELFF. The CDR3 region has the DNA TGTGCCAGCAGCTTGGGAGGGGCCCTAAACACCGGGGAGCTGTTTTTT.

V is TRBV27 and J is TRBJ1-3; D unresolved. The ends were cut back, 5 bases at V and 0 bases at J, with 14 bases in the middle. This CDR3 has 16 amino acids. Germline CDR1 is MNHEY and CDR2 is SMNVEV (reference sequence). The CDR3 coding sequence is TGTGCCAGCAGTACCCCCCCGGCCCGCTCTGGAAACACCATATATTTT. Translation: CASSTPPARSGNTIYF.

The gene calls are TRBV11-2 and TRBJ1-1, with D tentatively TRBD1 (5 bases). This CDR3 comprises 13 residues. Trimming removed 3 bases at V and 5 bases at J, with 10 bases between. Germline V lookup: CDR1 SGHAT, CDR2 FQNNGV. The CDR3 spells CASSFSRETEAFF. The CDR3 region has the DNA TGTGCCAGCAGCTTCAGCAGGGAGACTGAAGCTTTCTTT.

V gene TRBV5-1 combines with J gene TRBJ2-1; D possibly matches TRBD1 or TRBD2 (6 bases each). The CDR3 runs 14 residues. CDR1 and CDR2 from the germline V gene are SGHRS and YFSETQ. V was cut by 1 base and J by 7 bases, with 12 bases left in between. As DNA, the CDR3 is TGCGCCAGCAGCTTGCAGGGGAGGAATAATGAGCAGTTCTTC. It encodes CASSLQGRNNEQFF.

This rearrangement joins TRBV19 to TRBJ1-2; TRBD1 agrees at 7 bases. V dropped 8 bases and J dropped 8; count of bases not matched to a gene: 11. The CDR3 is 13 amino acids. The germline CDR1 and CDR2 sequences are LNHDA and SQIVND (reference sequence). The CDR3 DNA reads as TGTGCCAGTCACACAGGGGTAGAGCGGGGCTACACCTTC. Translating gives CASHTGVERGYTF.

In its sample, this clone was seen a few times. The chain couples TRBV20-1 to TRBJ1-2; unclear D gene. The CDR3 consists of 11 residues. Germline CDR1 and CDR2: DFQATT and SNEGSKA (reference sequence). V gave up 7 bases and J gave up 5 bases, with 11 bases separating them. The CDR3 nucleotides read TGCAGTGACAAGACGGCGTATGGCTACACCTTC. Protein sequence: CSDKTAYGYTF.

This sequence joins TRBV7-2 and TRBJ2-3; D gene uncertain. V was cut by 4 bases and J by 0 bases, with 14 bases left in between. Germline lookup yields CDR1 SGHTA and CDR2 FQGNSA. The CDR3 contains 16 residues. The CDR3 loop is CASSSTPTMSTDTQYF. The CDR3 coding sequence is TGTGCCAGCAGCTCTACACCAACTATGAGCACAGATACGCAGTATTTT.

The V and J genes are TRBV29-1 and TRBJ1-2, with D hard to call. The V end was cut by 5 bases, the J end by 8 bases, with 12 bases between. The CDR3 is 11 residues long. Germline CDR1 and CDR2: SQVTM and ANQGSEA. CDR3 in DNA: TGCAGCGTTTATAGAGCACTAGGCTACACCTTC. It yields the protein CSVYRALGYTF. Together with reference TRBV29-1 and TRBJ1-2, the CDR3 gives the full variable domain: SAVISQKPSRDICQRGTSLTIQCQVDSQVTMMFWYRQQPGQSLTLIATANQGSEATYESGFVIDKFPISRPNLTFSTLTVSNMSPEDSSIYLCSVYRALGYTFGSGTRLTVV.

V gene TRBV28 combines with J gene TRBJ2-1; TRBD2 is a possible D gene (6 bases). Germline V lookup: CDR1 MDHEN, CDR2 SYDVKM. Trimming took 2 bases from V and 5 from J, leaving 10 bases between them. The CDR3 runs 14 residues. In DNA, the CDR3 is TGTGCCAGCAGTTTAAGGGCGGGGCACAATGAGCAGTTCTTC. It codes for CASSLRAGHNEQFF.

The genes are TRBV4-1 and TRBJ2-2; D is tentatively TRBD1 or TRBD2 (7 bases each). CDR1 and CDR2 from the germline V gene are MGHRA and YSYEKL. The CDR3 has 14 amino acids. Trimming shortened V by 5 bases and J by 7 bases, and 14 bases separated the two germline ends. The CDR3 spells CASSREGAIGELFF. In DNA form, the CDR3 reads TGCGCCAGCAGCAGGGAGGGGGCAATCGGGGAGCTGTTTTTT.

The J gene is TRBJ1-6, the V gene TRBV27; D gene uncertain. The CDR3 consists of 15 residues. From germline, CDR1 is MNHEY and CDR2 SMNVEV (reference sequence). V lost 4 bases and J lost 5, with 12 bases in between. The CDR3 reads CASSYWTVNNSPLHF. The CDR3, as DNA: TGTGCCAGCAGTTACTGGACCGTCAATAATTCACCCCTCCACTTT.

V is TRBV5-1 and J is TRBJ1-3; possibly TRBD1 for D (5 bases). The CDR3 runs 16 residues. The germline CDR1 and CDR2 sequences are SGHRS and YFSETQ. Trimming shortened V by 0 bases and J by 3 bases, and 13 bases separated the two germline ends. For the CDR3, the DNA is TGCGCCAGCAGCTTGGCCGGGGGGAAATTTGGAAACACCATATATTTT. Residues: CASSLAGGKFGNTIYF.

V gene TRBV6-4 combines with J gene TRBJ2-1, with D maybe TRBD2 (5 bases). The V end was cut by 2 bases, the J end by 0 bases, with 11 bases between. The length of the CDR3 is 16 residues. From germline, CDR1 is MRHNA and CDR2 SNTAGT. The CDR3 sequence is CASSDRRSSSYNEQFF. CDR3 bases: TGTGCCAGCAGTGACAGGAGGAGCTCCTCCTACAATGAGCAGTTCTTC.

The chain couples TRBV27 to TRBJ2-5, with D tentatively TRBD1 (5 bases). CDR3 size: 16 residues. CDR1 and CDR2 (germline): MNHEY, SMNVEV (reference sequence). Between the trimmed V and J ends, which lost 0 bases and 4 bases, there was a span of 15 bases. CDR3 amino acids: CASSLSGRAVGETQYF. CDR3 nucleotides: TGTGCCAGCAGTTTATCGGGCAGGGCTGTTGGAGAGACCCAGTACTTC.

V gene TRBV7-9 combines with J gene TRBJ2-4; D unclear. The CDR3 extends over 15 amino acids. V dropped 4 bases and J dropped 9 bases, with 19 bases sitting between them. Per the germline V gene, CDR1 is SEHNR and CDR2 is FQNEAQ (reference sequence). The CDR3: CASSYPRGPRSIQYF. The CDR3 DNA sequence: TGTGCCAGCAGCTACCCCCGCGGACCTCGGAGCATTCAGTACTTC.

This clone was observed a single time. The chain carries TRBV7-6 and TRBJ1-3; D not resolved. CDR1 and CDR2 (germline): SGHVS, FNYEAQ. V was shortened by 1 base and J by 4 bases, with 17 bases between the two germline ends. This CDR3 is 17 amino acids long. The CDR3 loop is CASSLGLRISSGNTIYF. In DNA, the CDR3 is TGTGCCAGCAGCTTAGGATTGCGGATCTCTTCGGGAAACACCATATATTTT. Variable domain in full (rest from reference TRBV7-6 and TRBJ1-3): GAGVSQSPRYKVTKRGQDVALRCDPISGHVSLYWYRQALGQGPEFLTYFNYEAQQDKSGLPNDRFSAERPEGSISTLTIQRTEQRDSAMYRCASSLGLRISSGNTIYFGEGSWLTVV.

The gene calls are TRBV7-3 and TRBJ1-5, with TRBD1 identical over 9 bases. With 5 bases clipped from V and 5 bases from J, the junction kept 4 bases outside the gene matches. The germline V gene has CDR1 SGHTA and CDR2 FQGTGA. The CDR3 is 14 residues long. The CDR3 region is CASSVTGGYQPQHF. The CDR3 DNA follows: TGTGCCAGCAGCGTCACAGGGGGCTATCAGCCCCAGCATTTT.